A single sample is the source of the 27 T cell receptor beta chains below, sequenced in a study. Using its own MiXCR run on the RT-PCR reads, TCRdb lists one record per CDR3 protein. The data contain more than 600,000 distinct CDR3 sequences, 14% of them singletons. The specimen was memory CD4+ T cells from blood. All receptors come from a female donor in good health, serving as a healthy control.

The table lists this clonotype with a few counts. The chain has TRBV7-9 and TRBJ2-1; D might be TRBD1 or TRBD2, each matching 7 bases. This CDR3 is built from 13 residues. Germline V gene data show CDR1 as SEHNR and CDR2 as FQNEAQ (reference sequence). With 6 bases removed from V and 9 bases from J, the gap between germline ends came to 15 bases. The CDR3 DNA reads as TGTGCCAGCAGACCAACAGGGGAGGGTGAGCAGTTCTTC. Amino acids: CASRPTGEGEQFF.

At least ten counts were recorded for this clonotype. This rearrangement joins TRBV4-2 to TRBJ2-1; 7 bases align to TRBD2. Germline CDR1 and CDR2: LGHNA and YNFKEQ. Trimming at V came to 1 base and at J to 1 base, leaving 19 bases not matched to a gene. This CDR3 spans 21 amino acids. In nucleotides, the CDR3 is TGTGCCAGCAGCCAAGCAGTCGGCCGTCGCGGGAGTGAGGAGTCCTACAATGAGCAGTTCTTC. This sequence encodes CASSQAVGRRGSEESYNEQFF.

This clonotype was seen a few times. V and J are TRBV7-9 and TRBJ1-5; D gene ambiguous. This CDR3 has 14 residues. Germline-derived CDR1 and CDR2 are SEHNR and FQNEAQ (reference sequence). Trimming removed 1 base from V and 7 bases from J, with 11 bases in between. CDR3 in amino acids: CASSLGAGKQPQHF. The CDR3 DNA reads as TGTGCCAGCAGCTTAGGGGCGGGGAAGCAGCCCCAGCATTTT.

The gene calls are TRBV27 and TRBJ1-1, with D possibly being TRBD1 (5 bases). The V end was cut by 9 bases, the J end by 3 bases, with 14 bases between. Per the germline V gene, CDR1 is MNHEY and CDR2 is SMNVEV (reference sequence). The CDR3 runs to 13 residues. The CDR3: CASRTRGYTEAFF. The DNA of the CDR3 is TGTGCCAGTCGGACGCGGGGGTACACTGAAGCTTTCTTT.

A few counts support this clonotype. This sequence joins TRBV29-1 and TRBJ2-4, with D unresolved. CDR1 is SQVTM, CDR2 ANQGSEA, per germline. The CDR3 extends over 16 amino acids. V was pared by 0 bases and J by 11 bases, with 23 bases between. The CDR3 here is CSVEDGIGPFNLVQYF. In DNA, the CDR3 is TGCAGCGTTGAAGACGGAATAGGCCCGTTTAATTTGGTTCAGTACTTC.

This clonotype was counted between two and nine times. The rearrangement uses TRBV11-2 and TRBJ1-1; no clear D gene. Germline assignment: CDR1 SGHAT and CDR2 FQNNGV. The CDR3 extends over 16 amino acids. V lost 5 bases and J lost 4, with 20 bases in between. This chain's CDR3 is CASSQRVVVTVTEAFF. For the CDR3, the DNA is TGTGCCAGCAGCCAAAGAGTAGTGGTAACTGTCACTGAAGCTTTCTTT.

CDR3 nucleotide sequence: TGTGCCAGCAGCTTCGGGTGGAAGTCAGAGAACACTGAAGCTTTCTTT. Amino acid sequence: CASSFGWKSENTEAFF. The chain uses TRBV5-6 and TRBJ1-1; D unresolved. The CDR3 loop spans 16 amino acids. Trimming removed 2 bases at V and 1 base at J, with 15 bases between. CDR1 and CDR2 (germline): SGHDT, YYEEEE.

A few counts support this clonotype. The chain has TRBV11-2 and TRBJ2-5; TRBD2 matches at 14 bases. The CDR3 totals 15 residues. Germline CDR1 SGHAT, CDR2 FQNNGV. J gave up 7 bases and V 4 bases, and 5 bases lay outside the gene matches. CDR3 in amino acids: CASSWGTSGSGTQYF. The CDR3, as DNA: TGTGCCAGCAGCTGGGGGACTAGCGGGAGTGGGACCCAGTACTTC.

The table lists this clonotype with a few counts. The CDR3 spells CAWGSGSSYNEQFF. CDR3 bases: TGTGCCTGGGGTAGCGGGAGCTCCTACAATGAGCAGTTCTTC. This chain connects TRBV30 to TRBJ2-1; TRBD2 matches 9 bases. The CDR3 is 14 amino acids. CDR1 and CDR2 from the germline V gene are GTSNPN and SVGIG (reference sequence). With 5 bases clipped from V and 0 bases from J, the junction kept 2 bases outside the gene matches.

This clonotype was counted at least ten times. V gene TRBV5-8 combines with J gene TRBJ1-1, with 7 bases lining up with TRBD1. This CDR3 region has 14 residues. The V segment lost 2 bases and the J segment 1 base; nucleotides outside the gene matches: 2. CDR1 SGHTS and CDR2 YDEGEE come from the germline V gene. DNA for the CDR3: TGTGCCAGCAGCTTAGGACAGGCGAACACTGAAGCTTTCTTT. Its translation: CASSLGQANTEAFF.

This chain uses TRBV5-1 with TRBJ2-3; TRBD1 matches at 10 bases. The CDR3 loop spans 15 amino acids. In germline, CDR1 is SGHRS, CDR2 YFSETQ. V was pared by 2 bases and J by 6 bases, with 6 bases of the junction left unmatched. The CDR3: CASSFRQGAMDTQYF. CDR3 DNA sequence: TGCGCCAGCAGCTTTAGACAGGGGGCGATGGATACGCAGTATTTT. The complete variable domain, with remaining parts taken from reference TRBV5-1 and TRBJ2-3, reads KAGVTQTPRYLIKTRGQQVTLSCSPISGHRSVSWYQQTPGQGLQFLFEYFSETQRNKGNFPGRFSGRQFSNSRSEMNVSTLELGDSALYLCASSFRQGAMDTQYFGPGTRLTVL.

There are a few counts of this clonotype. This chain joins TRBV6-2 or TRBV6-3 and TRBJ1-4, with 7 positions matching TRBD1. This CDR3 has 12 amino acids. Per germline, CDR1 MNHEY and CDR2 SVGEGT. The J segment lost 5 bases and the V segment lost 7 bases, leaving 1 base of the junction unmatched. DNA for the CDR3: TGTGCCAGCAAGACAGGGAATGAAAAACTGTTTTTT. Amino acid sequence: CASKTGNEKLFF.

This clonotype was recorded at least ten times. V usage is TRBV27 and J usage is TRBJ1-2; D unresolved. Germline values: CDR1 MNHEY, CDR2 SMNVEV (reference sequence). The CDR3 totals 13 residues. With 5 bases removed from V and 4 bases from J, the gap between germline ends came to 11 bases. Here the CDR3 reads CASSIGSLYGYTF. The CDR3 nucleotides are TGTGCCAGCAGTATTGGGTCTCTCTATGGCTACACCTTC.

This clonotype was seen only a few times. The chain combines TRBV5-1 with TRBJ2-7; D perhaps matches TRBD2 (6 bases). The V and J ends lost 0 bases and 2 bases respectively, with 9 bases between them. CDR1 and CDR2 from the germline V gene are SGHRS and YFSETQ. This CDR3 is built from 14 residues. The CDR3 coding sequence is TGCGCCAGCAGCTTGGGGACTACCACCTACGAGCAGTACTTC. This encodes CASSLGTTTYEQYF.

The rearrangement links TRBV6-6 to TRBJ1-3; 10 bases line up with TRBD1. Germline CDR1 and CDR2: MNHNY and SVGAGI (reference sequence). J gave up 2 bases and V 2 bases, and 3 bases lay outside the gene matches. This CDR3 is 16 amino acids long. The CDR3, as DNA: TGTGCCAGCAGTTACGGGGGACAGGGGACTGGAAACACCATATATTTT. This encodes CASSYGGQGTGNTIYF.

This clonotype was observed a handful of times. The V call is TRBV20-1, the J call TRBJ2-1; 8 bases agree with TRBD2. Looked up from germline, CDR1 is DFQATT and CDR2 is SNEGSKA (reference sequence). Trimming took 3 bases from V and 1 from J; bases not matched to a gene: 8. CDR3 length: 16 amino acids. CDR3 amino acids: CSASIPSGLSYNEQFF. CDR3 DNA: TGCAGTGCTAGTATTCCTAGCGGGCTTTCCTACAATGAGCAGTTCTTC.

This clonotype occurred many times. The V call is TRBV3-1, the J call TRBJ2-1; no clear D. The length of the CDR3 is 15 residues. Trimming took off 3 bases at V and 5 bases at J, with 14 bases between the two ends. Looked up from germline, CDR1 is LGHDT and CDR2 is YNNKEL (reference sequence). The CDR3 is CASSQLGPAHNEQFF. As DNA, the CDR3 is TGTGCCAGCAGCCAGTTAGGGCCTGCCCACAATGAGCAGTTCTTC.

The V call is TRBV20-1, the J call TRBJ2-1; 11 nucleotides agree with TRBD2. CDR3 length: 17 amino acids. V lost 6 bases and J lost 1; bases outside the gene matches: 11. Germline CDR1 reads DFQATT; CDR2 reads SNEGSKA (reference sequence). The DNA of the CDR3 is TGCAGTGCCCTAGGTCTAGCGGGGGGACTTTCCTACAATGAGCAGTTCTTC. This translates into CSALGLAGGLSYNEQFF.

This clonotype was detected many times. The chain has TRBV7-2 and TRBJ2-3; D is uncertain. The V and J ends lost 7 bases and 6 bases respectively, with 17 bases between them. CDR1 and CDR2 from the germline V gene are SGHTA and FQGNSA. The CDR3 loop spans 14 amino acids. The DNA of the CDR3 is TGTGCCAGCACCATTGGGCCGGAGTGGGATACGCAGTATTTT. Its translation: CASTIGPEWDTQYF.

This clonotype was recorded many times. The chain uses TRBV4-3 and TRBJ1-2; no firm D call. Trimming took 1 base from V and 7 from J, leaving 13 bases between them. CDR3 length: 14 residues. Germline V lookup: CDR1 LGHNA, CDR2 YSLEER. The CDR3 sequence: CASSQGVVSSGYTF. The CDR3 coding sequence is TGCGCCAGCAGCCAAGGGGTGGTTTCCTCTGGCTACACCTTC.

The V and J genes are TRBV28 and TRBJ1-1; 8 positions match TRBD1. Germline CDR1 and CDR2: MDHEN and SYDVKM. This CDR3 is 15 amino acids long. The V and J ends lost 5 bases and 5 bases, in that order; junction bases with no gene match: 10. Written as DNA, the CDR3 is TGTGCCAGCAGTCCGGAGACAGGGGCGTCGACTGAAGCTTTCTTT. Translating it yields CASSPETGASTEAFF. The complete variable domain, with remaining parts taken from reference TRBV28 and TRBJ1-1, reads DVKVTQSSRYLVKRTGEKVFLECVQDMDHENMFWYRQDPGLGLRLIYFSYDVKMKEKGDIPEGYSVSREKKERFSLILESASTNQTSMYLCASSPETGASTEAFFGQGTRLTVV.

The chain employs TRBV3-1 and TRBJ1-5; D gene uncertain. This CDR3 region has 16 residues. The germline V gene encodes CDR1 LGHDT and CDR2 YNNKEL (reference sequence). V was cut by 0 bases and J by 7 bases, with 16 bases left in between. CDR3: CASSQEGTPGRQPQHF. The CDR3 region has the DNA TGTGCCAGCAGCCAAGAAGGAACCCCTGGTCGGCAGCCCCAGCATTTT.

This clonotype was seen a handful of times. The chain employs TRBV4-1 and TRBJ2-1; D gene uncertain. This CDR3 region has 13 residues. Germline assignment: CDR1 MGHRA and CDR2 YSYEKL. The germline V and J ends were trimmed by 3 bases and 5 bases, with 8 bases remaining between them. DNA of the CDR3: TGCGCCAGCAGCCAGGCGCTCGACAATGAGCAGTTCTTC. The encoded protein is CASSQALDNEQFF.

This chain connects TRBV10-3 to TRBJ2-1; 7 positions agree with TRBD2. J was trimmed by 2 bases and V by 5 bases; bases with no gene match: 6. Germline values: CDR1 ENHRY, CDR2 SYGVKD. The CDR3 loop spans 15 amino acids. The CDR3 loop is CAISNSGEAYNEQFF. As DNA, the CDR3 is TGTGCCATCAGTAACAGCGGGGAAGCCTACAATGAGCAGTTCTTC.

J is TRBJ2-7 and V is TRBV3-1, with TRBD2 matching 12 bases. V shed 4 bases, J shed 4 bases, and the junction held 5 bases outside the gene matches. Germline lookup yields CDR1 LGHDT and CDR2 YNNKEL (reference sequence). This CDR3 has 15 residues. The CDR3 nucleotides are TGTGCCAGCAGCCCACCTAGCGGGAGGGGATACGAGCAGTACTTC. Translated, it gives CASSPPSGRGYEQYF.

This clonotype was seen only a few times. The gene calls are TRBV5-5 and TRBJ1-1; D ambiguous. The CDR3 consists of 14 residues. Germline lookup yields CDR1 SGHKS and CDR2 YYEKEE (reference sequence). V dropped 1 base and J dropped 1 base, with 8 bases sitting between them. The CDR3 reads CASSLFVENTEAFF. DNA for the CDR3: TGTGCCAGCAGCTTGTTTGTGGAGAACACTGAAGCTTTCTTT.

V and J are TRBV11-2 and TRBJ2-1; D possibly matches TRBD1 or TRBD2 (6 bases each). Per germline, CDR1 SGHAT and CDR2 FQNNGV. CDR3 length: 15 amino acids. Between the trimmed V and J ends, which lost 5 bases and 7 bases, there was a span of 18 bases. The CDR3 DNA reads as TGTGCCAGCAGCCCAGGGGCCGCCCGGGGGAATGAGCAGTTCTTC. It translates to CASSPGAARGNEQFF. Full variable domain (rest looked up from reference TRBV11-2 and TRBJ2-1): EAGVAQSPRYKIIEKRQSVAFWCNPISGHATLYWYQQILGQGPKLLIQFQNNGVVDDSQLPKDRFSAERLKGVDSTLKIQPAKLEDSAVYLCASSPGAARGNEQFFGPGTRLTVL.